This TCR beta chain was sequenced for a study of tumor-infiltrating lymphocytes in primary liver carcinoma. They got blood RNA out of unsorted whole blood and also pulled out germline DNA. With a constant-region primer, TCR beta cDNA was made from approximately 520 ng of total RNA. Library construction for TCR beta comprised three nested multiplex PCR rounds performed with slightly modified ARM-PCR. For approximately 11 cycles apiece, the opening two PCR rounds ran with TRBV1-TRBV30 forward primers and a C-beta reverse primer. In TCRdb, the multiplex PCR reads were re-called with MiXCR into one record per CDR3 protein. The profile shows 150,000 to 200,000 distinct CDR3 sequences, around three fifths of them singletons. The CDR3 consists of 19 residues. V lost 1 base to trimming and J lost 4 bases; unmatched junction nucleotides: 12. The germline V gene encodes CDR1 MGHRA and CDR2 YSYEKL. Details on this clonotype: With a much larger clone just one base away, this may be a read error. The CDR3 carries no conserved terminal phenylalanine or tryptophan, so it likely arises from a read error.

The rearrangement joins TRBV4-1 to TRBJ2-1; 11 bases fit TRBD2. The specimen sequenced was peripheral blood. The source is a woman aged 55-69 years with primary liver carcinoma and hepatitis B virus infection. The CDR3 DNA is TGCGCCAGCAGCCAAGTTGCCTTTTCTAGCGGGAGGCCATACAATGAGCAGTTCATC. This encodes CASSQVAFSSGRPYNEQFI.